This TCR beta chain was sequenced in a study of blood T cell repertoires in COVID-19. Generated by immunoSEQ multiplex PCR, the TCRdb table keeps only in-frame clones and is missing some. The sample lists about 210,000 clones, about four fifths occurring once. This CDR3 is 17 amino acids long. The germline V gene encodes CDR1 MGHRA and CDR2 YSYEKL. The V gene lost 2 bases and the J gene lost 3 bases, with 17 bases spanning the gap. The V and J genes are TRBV4-1 and TRBJ1-5; D is possibly TRBD1 (6 bases). Sequences were obtained from peripheral blood. This receptor was obtained from a woman of 80 years or more with COVID-19, enrolled during active disease. CDR3 DNA: TGCGCCAGCAGCCAAACCGCCGTCAGGGGTCCCAATCAGCCCCAGCATTTT. Protein: CASSQTAVRGPNQPQHF.